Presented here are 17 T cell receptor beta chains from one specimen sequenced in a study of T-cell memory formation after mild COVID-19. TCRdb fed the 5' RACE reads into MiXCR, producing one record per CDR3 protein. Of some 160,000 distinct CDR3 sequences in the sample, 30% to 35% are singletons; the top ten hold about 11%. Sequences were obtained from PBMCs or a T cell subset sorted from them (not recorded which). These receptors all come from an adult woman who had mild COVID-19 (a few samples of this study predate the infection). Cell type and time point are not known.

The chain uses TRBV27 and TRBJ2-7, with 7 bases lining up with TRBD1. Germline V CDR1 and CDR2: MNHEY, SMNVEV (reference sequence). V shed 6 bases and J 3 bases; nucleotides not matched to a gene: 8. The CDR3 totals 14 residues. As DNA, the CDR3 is TGTGCCAGCAGAGGACAGGAGAGGGTCTACGAGCAGTACTTC. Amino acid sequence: CASRGQERVYEQYF.

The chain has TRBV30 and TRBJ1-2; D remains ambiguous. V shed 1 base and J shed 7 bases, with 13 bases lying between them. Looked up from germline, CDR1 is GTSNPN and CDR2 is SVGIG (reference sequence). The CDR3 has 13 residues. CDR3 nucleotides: TGTGCCTGGAGTGACCTTGTGCGGGCTGGCTACACCTTC. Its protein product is CAWSDLVRAGYTF.

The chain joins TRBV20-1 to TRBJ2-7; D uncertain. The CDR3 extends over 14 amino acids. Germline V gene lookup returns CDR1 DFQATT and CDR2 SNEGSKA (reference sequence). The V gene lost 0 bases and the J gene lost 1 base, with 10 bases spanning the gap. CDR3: CSARDPKESYEQYF. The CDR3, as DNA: TGCAGTGCTAGAGATCCGAAGGAGTCCTACGAGCAGTACTTC.

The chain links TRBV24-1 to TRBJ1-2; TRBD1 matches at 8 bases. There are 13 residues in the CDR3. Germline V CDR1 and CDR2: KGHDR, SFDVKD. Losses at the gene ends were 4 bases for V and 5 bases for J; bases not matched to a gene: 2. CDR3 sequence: CATSDQGAYGYTF. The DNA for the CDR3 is TGTGCCACCAGTGACCAGGGGGCGTATGGCTACACCTTC.

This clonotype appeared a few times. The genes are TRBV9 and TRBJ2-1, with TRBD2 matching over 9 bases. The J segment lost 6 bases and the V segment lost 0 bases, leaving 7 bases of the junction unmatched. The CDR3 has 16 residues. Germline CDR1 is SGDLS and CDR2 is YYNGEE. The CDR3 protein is CASSVAVIAGANEQFF. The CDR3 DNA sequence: TGTGCCAGCAGCGTAGCAGTAATAGCGGGAGCCAATGAGCAGTTCTTC.

The CDR3 bases are TGTGCCAGCAGCCCGCCCTTCGAGGGAGAGACCCAGTACTTC. It yields the protein CASSPPFEGETQYF. This chain links TRBV5-4 with TRBJ2-5; a possible D gene is TRBD2 (5 bases). Germline CDR1 reads SGHNT; CDR2 reads YYREEE (reference sequence). The CDR3 has 14 amino acids. Trimming took off 4 bases at V and 4 bases at J, with 14 bases between the two ends.

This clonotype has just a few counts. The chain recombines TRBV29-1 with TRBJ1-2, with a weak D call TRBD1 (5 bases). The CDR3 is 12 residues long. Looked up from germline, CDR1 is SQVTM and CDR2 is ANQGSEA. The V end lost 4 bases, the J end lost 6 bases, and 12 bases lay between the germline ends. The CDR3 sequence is CSVGQGGHGYTF. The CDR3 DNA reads TGCAGCGTTGGGCAGGGAGGACATGGCTACACCTTC.

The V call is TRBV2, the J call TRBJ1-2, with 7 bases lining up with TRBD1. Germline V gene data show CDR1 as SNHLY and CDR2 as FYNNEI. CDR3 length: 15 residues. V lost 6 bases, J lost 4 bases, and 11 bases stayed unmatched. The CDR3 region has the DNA TGTGCCAGCAGAGACAGGGCAGGGGGTGTCTATGGCTACACCTTC. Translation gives CASRDRAGGVYGYTF. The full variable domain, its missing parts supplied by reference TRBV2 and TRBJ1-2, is EPEVTQTPSHQVTQMGQEVILRCVPISNHLYFYWYRQILGQKVEFLVSFYNNEISEKSEIFDDQFSVERPDGSNFTLKIRSTKLEDSAMYFCASRDRAGGVYGYTFGSGTRLTVV.

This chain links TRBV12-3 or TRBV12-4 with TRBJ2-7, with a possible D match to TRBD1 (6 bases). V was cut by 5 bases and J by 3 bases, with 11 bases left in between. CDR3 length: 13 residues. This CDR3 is CASSRAGVYEQYF. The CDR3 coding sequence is TGTGCCAGCAGTCGCGCAGGGGTCTACGAGCAGTACTTC.

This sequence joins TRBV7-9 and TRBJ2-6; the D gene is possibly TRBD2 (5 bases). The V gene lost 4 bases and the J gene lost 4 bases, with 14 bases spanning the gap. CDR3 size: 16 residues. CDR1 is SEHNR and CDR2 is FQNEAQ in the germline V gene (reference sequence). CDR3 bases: TGTGCCAGCAGCTCCCCGGGCGGCGGGGGGGCCAACGTCCTGACTTTC. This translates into CASSSPGGGGANVLTF.

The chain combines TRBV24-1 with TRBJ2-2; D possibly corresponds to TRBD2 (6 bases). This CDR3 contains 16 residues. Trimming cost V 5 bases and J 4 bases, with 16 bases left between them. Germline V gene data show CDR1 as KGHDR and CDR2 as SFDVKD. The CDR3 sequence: CATSAPGAGRTGELFF. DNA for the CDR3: TGTGCCACCAGTGCTCCTGGGGCGGGGCGCACCGGGGAGCTGTTTTTT.

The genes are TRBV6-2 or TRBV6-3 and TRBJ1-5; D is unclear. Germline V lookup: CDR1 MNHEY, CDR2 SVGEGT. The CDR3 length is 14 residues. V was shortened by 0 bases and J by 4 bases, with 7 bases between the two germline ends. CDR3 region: CASSYSQINQPQHF. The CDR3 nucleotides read TGTGCCAGCAGTTACTCTCAGATTAATCAGCCCCAGCATTTT.

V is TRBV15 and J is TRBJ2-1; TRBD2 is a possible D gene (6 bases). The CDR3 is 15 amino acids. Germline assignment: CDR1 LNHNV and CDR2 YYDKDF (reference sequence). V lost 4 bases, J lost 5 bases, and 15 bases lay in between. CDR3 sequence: CATSKALATNNEQFF. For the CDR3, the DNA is TGTGCCACCAGCAAGGCGCTAGCGACCAACAATGAGCAGTTCTTC.

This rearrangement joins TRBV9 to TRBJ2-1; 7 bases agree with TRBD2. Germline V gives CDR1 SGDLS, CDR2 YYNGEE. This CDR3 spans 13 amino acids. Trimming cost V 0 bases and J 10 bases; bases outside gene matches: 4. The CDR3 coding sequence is TGTGCCAGCAGCGTAGTTGTGACTAGCGAGCAGTTCTTC. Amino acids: CASSVVVTSEQFF.

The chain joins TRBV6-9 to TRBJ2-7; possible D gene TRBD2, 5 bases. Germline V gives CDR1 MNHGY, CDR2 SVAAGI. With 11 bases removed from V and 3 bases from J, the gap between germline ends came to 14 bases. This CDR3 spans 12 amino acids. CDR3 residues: CACQGGYYEQYF. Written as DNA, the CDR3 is TGTGCCTGCCAAGGCGGGTACTACGAGCAGTACTTC.

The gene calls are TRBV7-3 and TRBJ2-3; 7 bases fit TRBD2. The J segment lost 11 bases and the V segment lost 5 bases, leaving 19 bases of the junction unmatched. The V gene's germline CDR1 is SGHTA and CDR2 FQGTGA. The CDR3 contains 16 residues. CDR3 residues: CASSLSGPGGVGLQYF. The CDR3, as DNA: TGTGCCAGCAGCCTATCAGGGCCGGGAGGCGTCGGGTTGCAGTATTTT.

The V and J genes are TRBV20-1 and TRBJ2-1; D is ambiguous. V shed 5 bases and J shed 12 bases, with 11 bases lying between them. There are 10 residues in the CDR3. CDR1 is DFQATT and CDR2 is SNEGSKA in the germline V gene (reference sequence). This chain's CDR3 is CSADRRTQFF. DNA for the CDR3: TGCAGTGCTGATCGCCGGACGCAGTTCTTC.